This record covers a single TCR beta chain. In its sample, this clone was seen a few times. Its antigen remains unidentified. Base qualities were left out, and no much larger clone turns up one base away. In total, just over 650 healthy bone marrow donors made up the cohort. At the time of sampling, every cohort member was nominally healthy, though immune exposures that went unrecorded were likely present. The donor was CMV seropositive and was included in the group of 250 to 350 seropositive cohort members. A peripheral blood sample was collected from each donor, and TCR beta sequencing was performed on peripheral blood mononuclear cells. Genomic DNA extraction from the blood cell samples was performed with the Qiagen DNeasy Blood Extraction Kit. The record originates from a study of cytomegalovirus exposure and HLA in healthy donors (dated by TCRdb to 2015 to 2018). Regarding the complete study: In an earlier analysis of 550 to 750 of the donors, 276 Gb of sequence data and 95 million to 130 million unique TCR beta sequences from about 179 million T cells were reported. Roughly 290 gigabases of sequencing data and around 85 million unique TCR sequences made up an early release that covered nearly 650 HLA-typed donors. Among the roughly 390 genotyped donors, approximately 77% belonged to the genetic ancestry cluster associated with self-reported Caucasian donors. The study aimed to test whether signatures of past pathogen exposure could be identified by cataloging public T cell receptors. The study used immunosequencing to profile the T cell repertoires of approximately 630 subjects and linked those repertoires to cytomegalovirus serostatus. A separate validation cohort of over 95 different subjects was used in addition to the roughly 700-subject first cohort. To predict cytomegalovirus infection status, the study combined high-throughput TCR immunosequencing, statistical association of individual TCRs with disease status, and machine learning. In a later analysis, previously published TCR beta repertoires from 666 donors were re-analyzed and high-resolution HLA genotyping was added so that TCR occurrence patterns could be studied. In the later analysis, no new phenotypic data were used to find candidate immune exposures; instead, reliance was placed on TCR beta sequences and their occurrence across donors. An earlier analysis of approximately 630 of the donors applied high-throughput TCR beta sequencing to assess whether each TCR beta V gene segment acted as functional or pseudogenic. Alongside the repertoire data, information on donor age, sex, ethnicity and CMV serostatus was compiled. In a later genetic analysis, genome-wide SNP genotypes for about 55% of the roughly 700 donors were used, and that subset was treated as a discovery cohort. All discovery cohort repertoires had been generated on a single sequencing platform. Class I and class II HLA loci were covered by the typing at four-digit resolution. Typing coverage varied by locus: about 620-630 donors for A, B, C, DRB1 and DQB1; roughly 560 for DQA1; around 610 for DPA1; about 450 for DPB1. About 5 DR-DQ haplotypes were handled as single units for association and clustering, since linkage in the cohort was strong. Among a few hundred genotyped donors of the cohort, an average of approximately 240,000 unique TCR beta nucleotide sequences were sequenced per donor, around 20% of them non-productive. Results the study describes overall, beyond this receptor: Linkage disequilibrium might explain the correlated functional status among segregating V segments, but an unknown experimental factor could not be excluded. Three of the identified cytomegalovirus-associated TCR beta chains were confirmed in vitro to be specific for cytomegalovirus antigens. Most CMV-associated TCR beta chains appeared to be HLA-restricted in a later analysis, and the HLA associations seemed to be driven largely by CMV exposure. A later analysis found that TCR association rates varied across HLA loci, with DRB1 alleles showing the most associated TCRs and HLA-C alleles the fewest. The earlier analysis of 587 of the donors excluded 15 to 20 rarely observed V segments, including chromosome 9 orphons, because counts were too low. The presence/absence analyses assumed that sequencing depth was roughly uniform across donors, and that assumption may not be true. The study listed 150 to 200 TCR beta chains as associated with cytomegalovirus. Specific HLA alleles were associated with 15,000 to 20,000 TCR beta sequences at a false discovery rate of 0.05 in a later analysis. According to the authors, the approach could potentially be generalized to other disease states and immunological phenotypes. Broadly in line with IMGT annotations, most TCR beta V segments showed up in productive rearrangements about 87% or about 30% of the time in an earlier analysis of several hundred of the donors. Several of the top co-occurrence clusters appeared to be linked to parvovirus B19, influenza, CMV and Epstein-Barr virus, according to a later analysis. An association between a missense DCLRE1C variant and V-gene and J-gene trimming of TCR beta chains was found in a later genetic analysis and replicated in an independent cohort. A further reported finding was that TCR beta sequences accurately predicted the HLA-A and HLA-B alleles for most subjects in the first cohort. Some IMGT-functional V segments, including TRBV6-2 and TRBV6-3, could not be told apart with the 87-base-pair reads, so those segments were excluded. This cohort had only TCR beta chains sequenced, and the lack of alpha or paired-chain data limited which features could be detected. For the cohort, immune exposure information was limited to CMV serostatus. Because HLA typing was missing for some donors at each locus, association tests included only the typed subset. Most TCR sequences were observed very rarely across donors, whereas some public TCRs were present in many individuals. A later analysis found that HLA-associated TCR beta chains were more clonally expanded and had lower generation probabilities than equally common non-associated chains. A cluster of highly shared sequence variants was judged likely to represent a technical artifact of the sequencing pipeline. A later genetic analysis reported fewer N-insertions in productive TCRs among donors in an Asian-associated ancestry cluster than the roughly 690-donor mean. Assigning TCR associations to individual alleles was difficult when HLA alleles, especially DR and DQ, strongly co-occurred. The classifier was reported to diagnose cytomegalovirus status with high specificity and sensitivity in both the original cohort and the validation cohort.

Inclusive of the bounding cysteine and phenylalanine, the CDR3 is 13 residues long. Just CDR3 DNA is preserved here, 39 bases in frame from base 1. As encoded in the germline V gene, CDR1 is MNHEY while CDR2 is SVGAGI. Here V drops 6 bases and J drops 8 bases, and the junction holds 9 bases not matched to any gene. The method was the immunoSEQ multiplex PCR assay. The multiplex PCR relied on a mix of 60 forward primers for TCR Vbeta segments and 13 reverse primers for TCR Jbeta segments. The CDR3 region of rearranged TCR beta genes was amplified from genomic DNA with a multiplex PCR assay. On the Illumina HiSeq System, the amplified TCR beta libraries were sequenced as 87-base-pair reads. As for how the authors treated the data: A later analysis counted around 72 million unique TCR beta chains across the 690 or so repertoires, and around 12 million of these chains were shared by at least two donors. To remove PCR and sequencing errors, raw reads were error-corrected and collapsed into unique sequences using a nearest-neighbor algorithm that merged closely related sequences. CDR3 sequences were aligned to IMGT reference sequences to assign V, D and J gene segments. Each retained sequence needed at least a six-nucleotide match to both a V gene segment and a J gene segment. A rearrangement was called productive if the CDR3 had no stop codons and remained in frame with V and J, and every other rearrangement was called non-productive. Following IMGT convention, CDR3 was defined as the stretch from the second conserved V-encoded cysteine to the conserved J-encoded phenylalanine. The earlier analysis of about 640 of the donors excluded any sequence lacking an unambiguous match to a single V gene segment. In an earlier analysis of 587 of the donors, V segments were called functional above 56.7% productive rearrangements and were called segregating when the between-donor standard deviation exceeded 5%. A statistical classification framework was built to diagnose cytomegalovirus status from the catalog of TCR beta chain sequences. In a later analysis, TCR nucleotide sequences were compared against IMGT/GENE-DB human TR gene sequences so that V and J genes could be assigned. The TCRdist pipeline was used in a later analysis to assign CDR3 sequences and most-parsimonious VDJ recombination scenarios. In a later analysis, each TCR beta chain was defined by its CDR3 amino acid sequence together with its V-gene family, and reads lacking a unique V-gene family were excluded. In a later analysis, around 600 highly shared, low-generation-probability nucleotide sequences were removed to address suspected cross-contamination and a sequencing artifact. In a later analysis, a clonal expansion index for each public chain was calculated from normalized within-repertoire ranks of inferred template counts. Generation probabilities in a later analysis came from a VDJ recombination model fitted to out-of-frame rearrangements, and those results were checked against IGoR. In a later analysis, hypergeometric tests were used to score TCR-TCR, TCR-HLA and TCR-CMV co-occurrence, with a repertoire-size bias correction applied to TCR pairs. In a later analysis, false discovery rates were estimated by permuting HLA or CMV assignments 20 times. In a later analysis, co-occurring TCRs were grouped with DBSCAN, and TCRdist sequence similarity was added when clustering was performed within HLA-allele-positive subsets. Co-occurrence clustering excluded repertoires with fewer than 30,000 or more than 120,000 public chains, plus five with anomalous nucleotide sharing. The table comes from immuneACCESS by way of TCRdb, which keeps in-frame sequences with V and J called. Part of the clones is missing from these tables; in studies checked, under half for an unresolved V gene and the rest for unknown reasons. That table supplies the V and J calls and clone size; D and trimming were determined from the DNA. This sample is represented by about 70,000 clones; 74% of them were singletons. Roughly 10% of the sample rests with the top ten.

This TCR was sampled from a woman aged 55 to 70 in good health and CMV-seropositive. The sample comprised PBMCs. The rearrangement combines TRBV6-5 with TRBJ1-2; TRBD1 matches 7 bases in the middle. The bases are TGTGCCAGCAGCACTACGACAGGGCGAGGCTACACCTTC. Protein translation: CASSTTTGRGYTF.